This passage covers 13 T cell receptor beta chains from one sample sequenced in a study of blood T cells in healthy people across ages. It was with a sample-barcoded 5' primer and a J-beta primer mix that a second PCR of roughly 7 to 12 cycles was run. TCRdb reanalysed the 5' RACE reads using MiXCR and keeps one entry per CDR3 protein. The sample comprises around 800,000 distinct CDR3 sequences, roughly 60% of which are singletons, and approximately 30% rests with the top ten. Sequencing was done on a sample of blood. All receptors derive from a man aged 30 to 39 in good health.

This clonotype has just a few counts. The chain has TRBV27 and TRBJ1-1, with no clear D. Germline CDR1 and CDR2: MNHEY and SMNVEV (reference sequence). This CDR3 has 12 residues. Trimming shortened V by 5 bases and J by 8 bases, and 12 bases separated the two germline ends. CDR3: CASSRLDGEAFF. CDR3 nucleotides: TGTGCCAGCAGTAGGCTGGACGGCGAAGCTTTCTTT.

The chain carries TRBV27 and TRBJ1-2, with 7 bases that match TRBD1. Unmatched junction bases numbered 7, after V lost 5 bases and J lost 4 bases. Per germline, CDR1 MNHEY and CDR2 SMNVEV (reference sequence). The CDR3 runs 14 residues. CDR3 sequence (DNA): TGTGCCAGCAGTGCACAGGGGCTCTCCTATGGCTACACCTTC. Its protein is CASSAQGLSYGYTF.

This clonotype was detected only a few times. The chain links TRBV5-1 to TRBJ1-6; 7 positions match TRBD1. The CDR3 loop spans 14 amino acids. After removal of 4 bases from V and 6 bases from J, the junction contained 4 bases not matched to a gene. Germline V gene sequence: CDR1 SGHRS, CDR2 YFSETQ. The CDR3 DNA follows: TGCGCCAGCAGCAAGGGACAGACTAATTCACCCCTCCACTTT. It codes for CASSKGQTNSPLHF.

The chain links TRBV7-2 to TRBJ2-1; 10 positions agree with TRBD1. Germline CDR1 is SGHTA and CDR2 is FQGNSA. Trimming at V came to 1 base and at J to 9 bases, leaving 6 bases not matched to a gene. CDR3 length: 15 residues. In nucleotides, the CDR3 is TGTGCCAGCAGCTTAGGGACAGGGGGTGATTTTGAGCAGTTCTTC. Protein product: CASSLGTGGDFEQFF.

The V and J genes are TRBV6-5 and TRBJ2-5, with D possibly being TRBD1 (6 bases). This CDR3 region has 14 residues. Germline V gene sequence: CDR1 MNHEY, CDR2 SVGAGI. V was pared by 5 bases and J by 7 bases, with 17 bases between. CDR3: CASSQQGWGTTQYF. The CDR3 nucleotides read TGTGCCAGCAGTCAACAGGGTTGGGGGACGACCCAGTACTTC.

The chain uses TRBV12-3 or TRBV12-4 and TRBJ2-1; 9 nucleotides align to TRBD2. The J segment lost 4 bases and the V segment lost 4 bases, leaving 8 bases of the junction unmatched. The CDR3 totals 16 residues. The CDR3 nucleotides read TGTGCCAGCAGTTCGGGAAGCGGGGGGCCATACAATGAGCAGTTCTTC. Protein: CASSSGSGGPYNEQFF.

This rearrangement joins TRBV5-1 to TRBJ2-1; the D gene could be TRBD1 or TRBD2 (5 bases each). Germline V gene sequence: CDR1 SGHRS, CDR2 YFSETQ. With 4 bases removed from V and 9 bases from J, the gap between germline ends came to 17 bases. The CDR3 spans 14 residues. The CDR3 loop reads CASSLEVPRGEQFF. The CDR3 nucleotides are TGCGCCAGCAGCCTGGAGGTCCCGAGGGGTGAGCAGTTCTTC.

The chain employs TRBV20-1 and TRBJ2-1; TRBD2 agrees at 11 bases. Germline V gene sequence: CDR1 DFQATT, CDR2 SNEGSKA (reference sequence). There are 15 residues in the CDR3. After removal of 3 bases from V and 4 bases from J, the junction contained 5 bases not matched to a gene. CDR3 sequence: CSASPLAGGYNEQFF. As DNA, the CDR3 is TGCAGTGCTAGCCCTCTAGCGGGGGGTTACAATGAGCAGTTCTTC.

The chain combines TRBV9 with TRBJ2-1; 11 nucleotides match TRBD2. The V and J ends lost 2 bases and 3 bases, in that order; junction bases with no gene match: 4. This CDR3 spans 16 amino acids. CDR1 SGDLS and CDR2 YYNGEE come from the germline V gene. CDR3 amino acids: CASSVRLAGNYNEQFF. DNA for the CDR3: TGTGCCAGCAGCGTCAGACTAGCGGGGAACTACAATGAGCAGTTCTTC.

This clonotype came up a few times. The V call is TRBV7-2, the J call TRBJ1-4; 8 bases fit TRBD1. Germline CDR1 SGHTA, CDR2 FQGNSA. V gave up 9 bases and J gave up 8 bases; unmatched junction bases: 11. CDR3 length equals 14 residues. Written as DNA, the CDR3 is TGTGCCAGTAGCCCAGGACAGGGTCGCGAAAAACTGTTTTTT. Its translation: CASSPGQGREKLFF.

The genes are TRBV13 and TRBJ1-1; D possibly corresponds to TRBD1 (5 bases). Trimming stripped 4 bases from V and 1 base from J, with 13 bases between. This CDR3 has 15 amino acids. CDR1 and CDR2 (germline): PRHDT, FYEKMQ (reference sequence). CDR3 protein: CASSYRWGSNTEAFF. Here the CDR3 DNA reads TGTGCCAGCAGCTACCGGTGGGGGTCGAACACTGAAGCTTTCTTT.

The V call is TRBV7-2, the J call TRBJ2-1, with 8 bases aligning to TRBD2. The CDR3 consists of 14 residues. V trimming: 5 bases; J trimming: 6 bases; junction bases outside the gene matches: 6. The V gene's germline CDR1 is SGHTA and CDR2 FQGNSA. The CDR3 DNA reads TGTGCCAGCAGCAGGCGGACTAGCCCCAATGAGCAGTTCTTC. It translates to CASSRRTSPNEQFF.

There are a few counts of this clonotype. The rearrangement links TRBV3-1 to TRBJ1-2, with TRBD1 matching over 7 bases. The CDR3 runs 15 residues. Per the germline V gene, CDR1 is LGHDT and CDR2 is YNNKEL (reference sequence). V trimming: 1 base; J trimming: 7 bases; junction bases outside the gene matches: 9. The DNA for the CDR3 is TGTGCCAGCAGCCAAGTATCAGGGGGTTCGGCTGGCTACACCTTC. This codes for CASSQVSGGSAGYTF.